The text below deals with one T cell receptor beta chain. The CDR3 loop spans 15 amino acids. V shed 1 base, J shed 1 base, and the junction held 3 bases outside the gene matches. The germline gives CDR1 SGHTA, CDR2 FQGTGA. The source of the sample is a study of blood T cells in healthy people across ages. A second PCR, run for roughly 7 to 12 cycles, used a sample-barcoded 5' primer plus a J-beta primer mix. TCRdb itself ran the 5' RACE reads through MiXCR, one entry per CDR3 protein. The repertoire holds around 1,000,000 distinct CDR3 sequences, with approximately 25% as singletons. These sequences were also reported in another study, on T cells of mothers and their children. That source adds: All RNA that had been extracted was used for cDNA synthesis at around 1.6 ug per 15 ul. Related mother-child pairs shared marginally more repertoire than unrelated pairs, though not significantly.

J is TRBJ2-5 and V is TRBV7-3; 7 positions match TRBD2. This receptor was identified in a girl aged 2-9 years in good health. Material: blood. This CDR3 is CASSLNSGAQETQYF. The CDR3 DNA sequence: TGTGCCAGCAGCTTAAACAGCGGGGCCCAAGAGACCCAGTACTTC.